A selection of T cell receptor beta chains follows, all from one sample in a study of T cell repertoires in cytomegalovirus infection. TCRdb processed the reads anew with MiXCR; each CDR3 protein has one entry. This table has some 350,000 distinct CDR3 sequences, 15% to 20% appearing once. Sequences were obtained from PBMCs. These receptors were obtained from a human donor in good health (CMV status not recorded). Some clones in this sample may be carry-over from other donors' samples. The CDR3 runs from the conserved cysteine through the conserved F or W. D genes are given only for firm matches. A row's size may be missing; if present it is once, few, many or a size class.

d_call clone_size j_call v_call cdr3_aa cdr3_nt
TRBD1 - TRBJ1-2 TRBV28 CATGQGTNYGYTF TGTGCCACCGGACAGGGAACGAACTATGGCTACACCTTC
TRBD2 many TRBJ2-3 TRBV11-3 CASSLSGSRADTQYF TGTGCCAGCAGCTTAAGCGGGAGTCGGGCAGATACGCAGTATTTT
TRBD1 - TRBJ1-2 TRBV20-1 CSASDRGGYTF TGCAGTGCTTCCGACAGGGGAGGCTACACCTTC
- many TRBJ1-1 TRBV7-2 CASSFKKGGTEAFF TGTGCCAGCAGCTTTAAGAAGGGTGGGACTGAAGCTTTCTTT
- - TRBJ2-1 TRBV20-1 CSAPQRNYNEQFF TGCAGCGCCCCCCAGCGGAACTACAATGAGCAGTTCTTC
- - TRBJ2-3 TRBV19 CASSLGEPVTQYF TGTGCCAGTAGTTTGGGGGAGCCTGTTACGCAGTATTTT
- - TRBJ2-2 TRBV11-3 CASSTRVSGELFF TGTGCCAGCAGCACCAGGGTGTCCGGGGAGCTGTTTTTT
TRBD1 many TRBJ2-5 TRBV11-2 CASSSTPQGVQETQYF TGTGCCAGCAGCTCGACACCACAGGGGGTACAAGAGACCCAGTACTTC
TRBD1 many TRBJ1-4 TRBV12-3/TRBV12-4 CASSDRGSEKLFF TGTGCCAGCAGTGACAGGGGTAGTGAAAAACTGTTTTTT
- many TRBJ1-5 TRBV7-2 CASSFTAYQPQHF TGTGCCAGCAGCTTTACGGCCTATCAGCCCCAGCATTTT
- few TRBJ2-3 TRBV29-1 CSVEESPDTQYF TGCAGCGTTGAGGAGTCCCCAGATACGCAGTATTTT
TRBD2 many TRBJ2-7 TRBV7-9 CASQRDPPLEQYF TGTGCCAGTCAGCGGGACCCCCCTTTAGAGCAGTACTTC
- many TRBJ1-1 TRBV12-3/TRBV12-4 CASRSSAEAFF TGTGCCAGCAGGTCGTCCGCTGAAGCTTTCTTT
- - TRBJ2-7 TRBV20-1 CSARDYATTYEQYF TGCAGTGCTAGAGATTACGCGACAACCTACGAGCAGTACTTC
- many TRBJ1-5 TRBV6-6 CASRSYGNQHF TGTGCCAGCAGATCTTACGGAAACCAGCATTTT
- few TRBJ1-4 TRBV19 CASRTTGEKLFF TGTGCCAGTAGGACGACAGGTGAAAAACTGTTTTTT
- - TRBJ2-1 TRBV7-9 CASSSRPPADEQFF TGTGCCAGCAGCTCCCGGCCCCCTGCGGATGAGCAGTTCTTC
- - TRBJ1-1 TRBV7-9 CASSLSWLNTEAFF TGTGCCAGCAGCTTATCCTGGTTGAACACTGAAGCTTTCTTT
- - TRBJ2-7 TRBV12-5 CASGLGGGEQYF TGTGCTAGTGGTTTAGGTGGCGGCGAGCAGTACTTC
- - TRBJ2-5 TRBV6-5 CASSSPVRGVETQYF TGTGCCAGCAGCTCGCCCGTCAGAGGCGTGGAGACCCAGTACTTC
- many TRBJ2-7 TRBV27 CASRSVTGVYEQYF TGTGCCAGCAGGTCGGTTACGGGGGTCTACGAGCAGTACTTC
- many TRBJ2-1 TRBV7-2 CASSFVRFNEQFF TGTGCCAGCAGCTTTGTCCGTTTCAATGAGCAGTTCTTC
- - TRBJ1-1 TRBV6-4 CASRKTGNTEAFF TGTGCCAGCAGGAAAACAGGGAACACTGAAGCTTTCTTT
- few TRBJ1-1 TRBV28 CASSLVGEGNTEAFF TGTGCCAGCAGTTTAGTGGGGGAGGGGAACACTGAAGCTTTCTTT
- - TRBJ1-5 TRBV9 CASSATGYSNQPQHF TGTGCCAGCAGCGCTACAGGGTATAGCAATCAGCCCCAGCATTTT
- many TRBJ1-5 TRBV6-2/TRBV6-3 CASSYPRQPQHF TGTGCCAGCAGTTACCCGAGGCAGCCCCAGCATTTT
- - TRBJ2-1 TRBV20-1 CSAGTPSSYNEQFF TGCAGTGCTGGGACGCCAAGCTCCTACAATGAGCAGTTCTTC
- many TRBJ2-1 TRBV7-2 CASSSINSYNEQFF TGTGCCAGCAGCTCGATCAACTCCTACAATGAGCAGTTCTTC
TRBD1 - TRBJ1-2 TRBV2 CASSGTGDGYTF TGTGCCAGCAGTGGGACAGGGGACGGCTACACCTTC
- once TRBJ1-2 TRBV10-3 CAISEGTGDYGYTF TGTGCCATCAGTGAGGGGACCGGAGACTATGGCTACACCTTC
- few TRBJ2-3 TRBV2 CASIRGLRTDTQYF TGTGCCAGCATTCGGGGTCTACGCACAGATACGCAGTATTTT
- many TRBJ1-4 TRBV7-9 CASSRGWGNEKLFF TGTGCCAGCAGCCGAGGATGGGGGAATGAAAAACTGTTTTTT
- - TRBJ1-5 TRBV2 CASSEGGGRDQPQHF TGTGCCAGCAGTGAGGGAGGTGGAAGGGATCAGCCCCAGCATTTT
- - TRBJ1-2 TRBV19 CASSRGTGTNYGYTF TGTGCCAGTTCCCGAGGCACGGGCACAAACTATGGCTACACCTTC
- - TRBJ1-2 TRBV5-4 CASSRGMLAYGYTF TGTGCCAGCAGCCGGGGGATGCTAGCTTATGGCTACACCTTC
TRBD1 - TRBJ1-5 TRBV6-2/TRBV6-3 CASSVQGAVGNQPQHF TGTGCCAGCAGTGTCCAGGGGGCAGTCGGCAATCAGCCCCAGCATTTT
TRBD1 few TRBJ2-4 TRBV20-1 CSAYDRGLGYIQYF TGCAGTGCTTATGACAGGGGGCTTGGCTACATTCAGTACTTC
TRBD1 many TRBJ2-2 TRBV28 CASSSPHGTANTGELFF TGTGCCAGCAGTTCCCCTCACGGGACAGCGAACACCGGGGAGCTGTTTTTT
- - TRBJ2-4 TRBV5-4 CASSTGSWDIQYF TGTGCCAGCAGCACCGGGTCTTGGGACATTCAGTACTTC
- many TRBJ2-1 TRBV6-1 CASIQDLVFNEQFF TGTGCCAGCATCCAGGACCTGGTGTTCAATGAGCAGTTCTTC
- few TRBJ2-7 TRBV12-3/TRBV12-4 CASRSTGESYEQYF TGTGCCAGCAGGTCGACAGGAGAATCCTACGAGCAGTACTTC
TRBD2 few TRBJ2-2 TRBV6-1 CASSETSGGWNTGELFF TGTGCCAGCAGCGAGACTAGCGGGGGGTGGAACACCGGGGAGCTGTTTTTT
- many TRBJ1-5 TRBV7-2 CASSLALRSQPQHF TGTGCCAGCAGCTTAGCTTTAAGGTCTCAGCCCCAGCATTTT
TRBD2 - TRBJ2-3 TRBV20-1 CSATAGDGTDTQYF TGCAGTGCTACGGCGGGAGATGGCACAGATACGCAGTATTTT
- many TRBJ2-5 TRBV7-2 CASSLAASRETQYF TGTGCCAGCAGCTTAGCGGCCAGCAGGGAGACCCAGTACTTC
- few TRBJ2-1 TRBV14 CASSQDAEGRQFF TGTGCCAGCAGCCAAGATGCGGAGGGCCGGCAGTTCTTC
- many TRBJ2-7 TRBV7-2 CASSLHPGAYEQYF TGTGCCAGCAGCCTACACCCGGGGGCGTACGAGCAGTACTTC
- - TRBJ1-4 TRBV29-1 CSVDGQGGKKLFF TGCAGCGTTGACGGGCAGGGAGGAAAAAAACTGTTTTTT
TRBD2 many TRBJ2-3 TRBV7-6 CASSPSGNRDTQYF TGTGCCAGCAGCCCTAGCGGGAACCGAGATACGCAGTATTTT
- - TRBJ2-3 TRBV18 CASSPGVANTDTQYF TGTGCCAGCTCACCAGGGGTAGCCAATACAGATACGCAGTATTTT
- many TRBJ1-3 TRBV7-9 CASSLGPFNTIYF TGTGCCAGCAGCTTAGGTCCCTTCAACACCATATATTTT
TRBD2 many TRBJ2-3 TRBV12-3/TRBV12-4 CASSYPPLSGGQEDTQYF TGTGCCAGCAGTTACCCTCCCCTGAGCGGGGGGCAGGAAGATACGCAGTATTTT
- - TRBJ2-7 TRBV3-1 CASSQESASSYEQYF TGTGCCAGCAGCCAAGAGTCAGCTAGCTCCTACGAGCAGTACTTC